One and the same sample provided the 9 T cell receptor beta chains below, sequenced in a study of PD-L1 blockade in urothelial cancer. Profiled with immunoSEQ multiplex PCR; TCRdb holds only in-frame clones, not every one. This sample yields fewer than 50,000 clones, of which less than 90% are seen a single time; about a quarter belongs to the top ten. Time point meaning: peripheral blood 6 weeks after treatment start. Here the sequenced sample was PBMCs, taken around atezolizumab (anti-PD-L1) treatment. The receptors originated from a man aged 55 to 70 with urothelial cancer.

The rearrangement joins TRBV7-2 to TRBJ2-1; a possible D gene is TRBD1 (6 bases). This CDR3 is built from 14 residues. V lost 4 bases and J 9 bases, leaving 16 bases between the germline ends. Germline-derived CDR1 and CDR2 are SGHTA and FQGNSA. Written as DNA, the CDR3 is TGTGCCAGCAGCTCTCGGATGACAGGATCTGAGCAGTTCTTC. It translates to CASSSRMTGSEQFF.

J is TRBJ2-5 and V is TRBV10-1, with D tentatively TRBD2 (6 bases). Trimming removed 8 bases from V and 4 bases from J, with 14 bases in between. The CDR3 length is 13 residues. Germline CDR1 WNHNN, CDR2 SYGVQD (reference sequence). CDR3 coding DNA: TGCGCCAGCCCGACTAGGTCGAGAGAGACCCAGTACTTC. The encoded protein is CASPTRSRETQYF.

The chain carries TRBV13 and TRBJ1-2; 8 bases are a match to TRBD1. Germline CDR1 and CDR2: PRHDT and FYEKMQ (reference sequence). V shed 5 bases, J shed 7 bases, and the junction held 9 bases outside the gene matches. The CDR3 is 14 residues long. CDR3 sequence: CASSQVGTGGGYTF. The CDR3, as DNA: TGTGCCAGCAGCCAGGTGGGGACAGGTGGTGGCTACACCTTC.

J is TRBJ2-5 and V is TRBV2; TRBD1 aligns across 10 bases. CDR3 length: 16 residues. Germline values: CDR1 SNHLY, CDR2 FYNNEI. V lost 3 bases to trimming and J lost 5 bases; unmatched junction nucleotides: 9. CDR3 nucleotides: TGTGCCAGCAGTGAGCCGAAACCGGGACAGGGGGAGACCCAGTACTTC. It yields the protein CASSEPKPGQGETQYF.

The chain recombines TRBV25-1 with TRBJ2-2, with 12 bases that match TRBD1. The CDR3 sequence is 17 residues long. Germline V lookup: CDR1 MGHDK, CDR2 SYGVNS. V gave up 4 bases and J gave up 5 bases; unmatched junction bases: 8. DNA of the CDR3: TGTGCCAGCAGTGCGGGACAGGGGGCTCTTTGGACCGGGGAGCTGTTTTTT. This translates into CASSAGQGALWTGELFF.

This chain uses TRBV18 with TRBJ2-3; 7 nucleotides match TRBD1. The CDR3 contains 14 residues. Germline V CDR1 and CDR2: KGHSH, LQKENI. V trimming: 10 bases; J trimming: 1 base; junction bases outside the gene matches: 8. The CDR3 DNA reads TGTGCCACCATGAGGACAGGAGGCACAGATACGCAGTATTTT. Translation gives CATMRTGGTDTQYF.

V is TRBV28 and J is TRBJ1-3, with 8 bases lining up with TRBD1. Germline CDR1 is MDHEN and CDR2 is SYDVKM. After removal of 3 bases from V and 4 bases from J, the junction contained 5 bases not matched to a gene. The CDR3 loop spans 15 amino acids. DNA for the CDR3: TGTGCCAGCAGTTTCCCGACAGGGGCCGGAAACACCATATATTTT. Encoded protein: CASSFPTGAGNTIYF.

A single count supports this clone. The J gene is TRBJ2-7, the V gene TRBV28; 7 nucleotides line up with TRBD1. V lost 4 bases and J lost 3; bases outside the gene matches: 6. The V gene's germline CDR1 is MDHEN and CDR2 SYDVKM. The CDR3 totals 14 residues. The CDR3: CASSSGTALYEQYF. CDR3 bases: TGTGCCAGCAGTTCCGGGACAGCACTCTACGAGCAGTACTTC.

This clone was detected only once. The chain is built from TRBV30 and TRBJ1-5; unclear D gene. V lost 1 base, J lost 0 bases, and 7 bases lay in between. CDR3 size: 14 residues. Germline V gives CDR1 GTSNPN, CDR2 SVGIG (reference sequence). CDR3 amino acids: CAWSGGVSNQPQHF. The CDR3 DNA sequence: TGTGCCTGGAGTGGCGGGGTTAGCAATCAGCCCCAGCATTTT.